The 30 T cell receptor beta chains given below trace back to one sample, sequenced in a study of OX40 agonist ivuxolimab in advanced cancers. Repertoires were generated with immunoSEQ multiplex PCR, while TCRdb's copy carries only in-frame clones and drops some. This sample has 65,000 to 80,000 clones, with about nine tenths found just once. The sample in question was CD4+ or CD8+ T cells sorted from blood, obtained in a trial of the OX40 agonist ivuxolimab. These receptors were obtained from an adult with an advanced solid tumor such as melanoma, head and neck, liver or kidney cancer.

This rearrangement joins TRBV25-1 to TRBJ1-6, with D possibly being TRBD1 (6 bases). The CDR3 consists of 15 residues. The V gene lost 1 base and the J gene lost 6 bases, with 10 bases spanning the gap. The germline CDR1 and CDR2 sequences are MGHDK and SYGVNS. The CDR3, as DNA: TGTGCCAGCAGTGAATTTCAGGGGACTAATTCACCCCTCCACTTT. The encoded protein is CASSEFQGTNSPLHF.

V is TRBV23-1 and J is TRBJ1-1; D may be TRBD1 (6 bases). TRBV23-1 is treated as an ORF (open reading frame) with a function not yet certain. The CDR3 totals 14 residues. The CDR3 protein is CGTVRDITNTEAFF. CDR3 coding DNA: TGCGGGACAGTAAGGGATATAACGAACACTGAAGCTTTCTTT.

This chain joins TRBV4-3 and TRBJ2-7; perhaps TRBD2 as D (5 bases). V was cut by 0 bases and J by 2 bases, with 11 bases left in between. This CDR3 spans 15 amino acids. CDR1 and CDR2 from the germline V gene are LGHNA and YSLEER. CDR3 sequence (DNA): TGCGCCAGCAGCCAAGAGCTACGGGATACCTACGAGCAGTACTTC. This gives the protein CASSQELRDTYEQYF.

The gene calls are TRBV4-1 and TRBJ2-7; no firm D call. The CDR3 length is 15 residues. V was clipped by 1 base and J by 2 bases, with 12 bases between them. Germline V gene data show CDR1 as MGHRA and CDR2 as YSYEKL. Written as DNA, the CDR3 is TGCGCCAGCAGCCAAGTAGTCTTTTCTACCTACGAGCAGTACTTC. Translation: CASSQVVFSTYEQYF.

The rearrangement uses TRBV15 and TRBJ1-3; TRBD1 matches 10 bases. Germline V CDR1 and CDR2: LNHNV, YYDKDF (reference sequence). The CDR3 runs 15 residues. The junction had 6 bases not matched to a gene; V was cut back by 10 bases and J by 0 bases. The CDR3 reads CAITRDRGSGNTIYF. As DNA, the CDR3 is TGTGCCATCACGCGGGACAGGGGCTCTGGAAACACCATATATTTT.

CDR3 sequence: CASSQVNSYNSPLHF. CDR3 in DNA: TGCGCCAGCAGCCAAGTCAACTCCTATAATTCACCCCTCCACTTT. V gene TRBV4-3 combines with J gene TRBJ1-6, with D unclear. Trimming took 1 base from V and 0 from J, leaving 4 bases between them. There are 15 residues in the CDR3. The V gene's germline CDR1 is LGHNA and CDR2 YSLEER.

The chain couples TRBV6-4 to TRBJ2-3, with D possibly being TRBD1 (6 bases). Germline CDR1 is MRHNA and CDR2 is SNTAGT. The ends were cut back, 2 bases at V and 3 bases at J, with 12 bases in the middle. The CDR3 contains 15 residues. In nucleotides, the CDR3 is TGTGCCAGCAGTGACGAGGGGGAGATGACAGATACGCAGTATTTT. Protein: CASSDEGEMTDTQYF.

The chain carries TRBV13 and TRBJ2-1; 9 bases line up with TRBD2. Trimming removed 7 bases from V and 2 bases from J; junction bases left unmatched: 3. Germline CDR1 is PRHDT and CDR2 is FYEKMQ (reference sequence). The CDR3 sequence is 14 residues long. The CDR3 is CASNLAGTYNEQFF. Here the CDR3 DNA reads TGTGCCAGCAACCTAGCGGGGACCTACAATGAGCAGTTCTTC.

The chain is built from TRBV12-5 and TRBJ1-3; 9 positions agree with TRBD1. The ends lost 7 bases at V and 3 bases at J; junction bases unmatched: 4. This CDR3 spans 14 amino acids. CDR1 and CDR2 (germline): LGHNT, FRNRAP. CDR3 protein: CASAMTGGGNTIYF. The CDR3 DNA follows: TGTGCTAGTGCTATGACAGGGGGTGGAAACACCATATATTTT.

In DNA form, the CDR3 reads TGTGCCAGCTCACCGGACATTTCGGGCTATGGCTACACCTTC. Its translation: CASSPDISGYGYTF. The V call is TRBV18, the J call TRBJ1-2, with D tentatively TRBD1 (5 bases). Trimming removed 3 bases from V and 4 bases from J, with 12 bases in between. The V gene's germline CDR1 is KGHSH and CDR2 LQKENI. This CDR3 region has 14 residues.

The V and J genes are TRBV6-5 and TRBJ2-5; D is uncertain. The germline V gene has CDR1 MNHEY and CDR2 SVGAGI. The CDR3 has 14 residues. V shed 6 bases and J shed 2 bases, with 13 bases lying between them. The CDR3 loop reads CASRQKGWQETQYF. The DNA for the CDR3 is TGTGCCAGCAGACAGAAGGGATGGCAAGAGACCCAGTACTTC.

V gene TRBV6-4 combines with J gene TRBJ2-3; the match to TRBD2 covers 8 bases. The CDR3 has 15 amino acids. Looked up from germline, CDR1 is MRHNA and CDR2 is SNTAGT. Trimming cost V 5 bases and J 3 bases; bases outside gene matches: 7. CDR3 protein: CASSRSGGATDTQYF. In DNA, the CDR3 is TGTGCCAGCAGTCGGTCGGGGGGGGCGACAGATACGCAGTATTTT.

The chain uses TRBV13 and TRBJ1-3, with 10 bases lining up with TRBD1. This CDR3 region has 17 residues. Germline V gives CDR1 PRHDT, CDR2 FYEKMQ (reference sequence). V was clipped by 4 bases and J by 0 bases; unmatched bases: 6. Here the CDR3 DNA reads TGTGCCAGCAGCTCGGGACAGGGGAGCTACTCTGGAAACACCATATATTTT. Translated: CASSSGQGSYSGNTIYF. The full variable domain, completed using reference TRBV13 and TRBJ1-3, is AAGVIQSPRHLIKEKRETATLKCYPIPRHDTVYWYQQGPGQDPQFLISFYEKMQSDKGSIPDRFSAQQFSDYHSELNMSSLELGDSALYFCASSSGQGSYSGNTIYFGEGSWLTVV.

The rearrangement joins TRBV18 to TRBJ1-5; TRBD1 is a possible D gene (6 bases). With 3 bases removed from V and 1 base from J, the gap between germline ends came to 16 bases. This CDR3 region has 17 residues. CDR1 and CDR2 (germline): KGHSH, LQKENI. The CDR3 DNA reads as TGTGCCAGCTCACCCCAGATCCGGGACAAAAGCAATCAGCCCCAGCATTTT. It yields the protein CASSPQIRDKSNQPQHF.

This clone has just one count. The CDR3 DNA sequence: TGTGCCAGCAGCTTGGGACCCCTGACCTACGAGCAGTACTTC. It codes for CASSLGPLTYEQYF. The chain is built from TRBV5-4 and TRBJ2-7; the D is unclear. V lost 0 bases and J 2 bases, leaving 9 bases between the germline ends. CDR3 size: 14 residues. Germline V lookup: CDR1 SGHNT, CDR2 YYREEE (reference sequence).

This chain connects TRBV6-5 to TRBJ2-7, with 8 bases lining up with TRBD1. The V gene end was trimmed by 4 bases and the J gene end by 2 bases; junction bases not matched to a gene: 4. This CDR3 has 14 residues. Per the germline V gene, CDR1 is MNHEY and CDR2 is SVGAGI. CDR3 sequence reads: CASSSGGEAYEQYF. Here the CDR3 DNA reads TGTGCCAGCAGTTCAGGGGGCGAAGCCTACGAGCAGTACTTC.

The chain employs TRBV19 and TRBJ2-3; TRBD2 matches 10 bases. Germline CDR1 is LNHDA and CDR2 is SQIVND (reference sequence). The trim removed 6 bases at V and 1 base at J, leaving 4 bases unmatched. This CDR3 has 15 residues. The CDR3 region is CASSPGTSGTDTQYF. The CDR3 DNA follows: TGTGCCAGTAGCCCCGGGACTAGCGGCACAGATACGCAGTATTTT.

V gene TRBV6-1 combines with J gene TRBJ1-1, with a weak D call TRBD1 (6 bases). The CDR3 sequence is 13 residues long. The germline V and J ends were trimmed by 5 bases and 5 bases, with 12 bases remaining between them. Germline V gives CDR1 MNHNS, CDR2 SASEGT. CDR3 coding DNA: TGTGCCAGCAGTCCACAGGGATTTACTGAAGCTTTCTTT. Translating gives CASSPQGFTEAFF.

The chain carries TRBV7-2 and TRBJ1-5; D is uncertain. The CDR3 has 14 amino acids. Germline V lookup: CDR1 SGHTA, CDR2 FQGNSA. V gave up 1 base and J gave up 6 bases, with 10 bases separating them. The CDR3 loop is CASSLGGVGQPQHF. The CDR3 DNA reads as TGTGCCAGCAGCTTAGGCGGGGTTGGTCAGCCCCAGCATTTT.

The chain is built from TRBV5-6 and TRBJ2-7; perhaps TRBD2 as D (5 bases). V dropped 2 bases and J dropped 4 bases, with 13 bases sitting between them. This CDR3 has 14 residues. Germline loops: CDR1 SGHDT, CDR2 YYEEEE. The CDR3, as DNA: TGTGCCAGCAGCTTAGGAGGTTCTTGGTACGAGCAGTACTTC. This codes for CASSLGGSWYEQYF.

Worth noting for this clone: Since the CDR3 does not end with the conserved phenylalanine or tryptophan, this likely comes from a read error. V and J are TRBV6-1 and TRBJ2-7, with 7 positions matching TRBD1. V gave up 4 bases and J gave up 2 bases; unmatched junction bases: 8. The CDR3 consists of 15 residues. The germline V gene encodes CDR1 MNHNS and CDR2 SASEGT. CDR3 in DNA: TGTGCCAGCAGTGTAATTGAGACAGGGCCCTACGAGCAGTACCTC. It encodes CASSVIETGPYEQYL.

The rearrangement uses TRBV12-5 and TRBJ1-1; D might be TRBD1 (5 bases). The V end was cut by 2 bases, the J end by 4 bases, with 11 bases between. CDR1 and CDR2 from the germline V gene are LGHNT and FRNRAP. The CDR3 consists of 14 residues. CDR3 in DNA: TGTGCTAGTGGTTTGACGACAGCGAGCACTGAAGCTTTCTTT. The encoded protein is CASGLTTASTEAFF.

As DNA, the CDR3 is TGTGCCAGCAGTTACCAGGGCTGGGAGACCCAGTACTTC. It codes for CASSYQGWETQYF. The chain links TRBV6-5 to TRBJ2-5; possibly TRBD1 for D (5 bases). Germline loops: CDR1 MNHEY, CDR2 SVGAGI. The CDR3 length is 13 residues. The V gene lost 2 bases and the J gene lost 5 bases, with 9 bases spanning the gap.

The chain uses TRBV29-1 and TRBJ2-7; 9 bases fit TRBD1. Germline V CDR1 and CDR2: SQVTM, ANQGSEA. The CDR3 runs 12 residues. With 5 bases clipped from V and 5 bases from J, the junction kept 4 bases outside the gene matches. The CDR3 coding sequence is TGCAGCGTTATGACAGGGGGGGACGAGCAGTACTTC. Its translation: CSVMTGGDEQYF.

The chain employs TRBV13 and TRBJ1-5; TRBD1 agrees at 10 bases. The CDR3 spans 17 residues. J lost 4 bases, V lost 4 bases, and 10 bases had no gene match. Germline V gives CDR1 PRHDT, CDR2 FYEKMQ (reference sequence). The CDR3 sequence: CASSSRDRGLKNQPQHF. Written as DNA, the CDR3 is TGTGCCAGCAGCTCCCGGGACAGGGGTTTGAAGAATCAGCCCCAGCATTTT.

The chain uses TRBV5-6 and TRBJ2-5; tentatively, D is TRBD2 (5 bases). Germline assignment: CDR1 SGHDT and CDR2 YYEEEE. Between the trimmed V and J ends, which lost 4 bases and 2 bases, there was a span of 18 bases. The CDR3 sequence is 16 residues long. CDR3 nucleotides: TGTGCCAGCAGCCTGGGCGTTACGACTAAACAAGAGACCCAGTACTTC. Its translation: CASSLGVTTKQETQYF.

This clone was counted between two and nine times. V and J are TRBV28 and TRBJ1-2; 8 nucleotides align to TRBD1. The V and J ends lost 4 bases and 4 bases, in that order; junction bases with no gene match: 2. The CDR3 runs 13 residues. CDR1 and CDR2 from the germline V gene are MDHEN and SYDVKM. Here the CDR3 reads CASSWQGAYGYTF. The CDR3 DNA reads TGTGCCAGCAGTTGGCAGGGGGCCTATGGCTACACCTTC.

The rearrangement links TRBV9 to TRBJ2-1; D not certain. The V end lost 4 bases, the J end lost 9 bases, and 11 bases lay between the germline ends. This CDR3 comprises 12 residues. Germline V gene lookup returns CDR1 SGDLS and CDR2 YYNGEE. Here the CDR3 reads CASSPTTPEQFF. CDR3 DNA: TGTGCCAGCAGCCCCACGACTCCTGAGCAGTTCTTC.

The chain has TRBV13 and TRBJ2-7, with 7 bases matching TRBD1. V trimming: 5 bases; J trimming: 0 bases; junction bases outside the gene matches: 7. The CDR3 runs 15 residues. Germline V lookup: CDR1 PRHDT, CDR2 FYEKMQ (reference sequence). Written as DNA, the CDR3 is TGTGCCAGCAGCGCAAAACAGGGGAGCTCCTACGAGCAGTACTTC. It yields the protein CASSAKQGSSYEQYF.

This chain uses TRBV6-5 with TRBJ1-2; a possible D gene is TRBD1 (6 bases). Germline loops: CDR1 MNHEY, CDR2 SVGAGI. Between the trimmed V and J ends, which lost 5 bases and 1 base, there was a span of 14 bases. CDR3 length equals 15 residues. The chain's CDR3 is CASSPQDSNNYGYTF. The CDR3 DNA reads as TGTGCCAGCAGTCCACAGGACAGTAATAACTATGGCTACACCTTC.